This TCR beta chain comes out of a study of cytomegalovirus exposure and HLA in healthy donors. The study's findings and limits: Rates of TCR association differed by HLA locus in a later analysis, with DRB1 highest and HLA-C lowest.

Amplification used 60 Vbeta primers and 13 Jbeta primers. Using immunoSEQ multiplex PCR, the repertoire was profiled, and TCRdb retains in-frame clones only, with some absent. The sample lists some 130,000 clones, 80% seen once, with under 3.5% in the top ten. This clone was seen a few times. Its antigen remains unknown. Germline assignment: CDR1 SEHNR and CDR2 FQNEAQ (reference sequence). The ends were cut back, 4 bases at V and 8 bases at J, with 7 bases in the middle. The CDR3 length is 11 residues. The chain employs TRBV7-9 and TRBJ2-3, with D uncertain. The sequence derives from a male donor in good health and CMV-seronegative. Material for sequencing was PBMCs. The CDR3 nucleotides read TGTGCCAGCAGCTCGGTCGGTACGCAGTATTTT. Protein: CASSSVGTQYF.